This TCR beta chain originates from a study of early T cells in non-severe SARS-CoV-2 infection. About the research overall: Investigators sequenced bulk RNA drawn from unsorted whole blood, and chains remained unpaired.

The TCR library protocol was used to attach unique molecular identifiers. These identifiers were attached to individual cDNA molecules. MiXCR, applied by TCRdb to the 5' RACE reads, yields one record per CDR3 protein. The data show more than 20,000 distinct CDR3 sequences, 4.5% seen once. This clonotype has a count of ten or more. The CDR3 is 13 amino acids. Trimming took 3 bases from V and 4 from J, leaving 7 bases between them. The receptor's source is an adult who was a healthcare worker with PCR-confirmed SARS-CoV-2 infection or an uninfected control (not recorded which). Sequencing was performed on whole blood. V is TRBV12-3 or TRBV12-4 and J is TRBJ2-1; tentatively, D is TRBD1 (5 bases). The DNA of the CDR3 is TGTGCCAGCAGTTTCAGGGTTTACAATGAGCAGTTCTTC. The encoded protein is CASSFRVYNEQFF.